A selection of T cell receptor beta chains follows, all from one sample in a study of cytomegalovirus exposure and HLA in healthy donors. Profiled with immunoSEQ multiplex PCR; TCRdb holds only in-frame clones, not every one. The sample carries 130,000 to 150,000 clones, around 79% recorded once. The sequenced sample consisted of PBMCs. Every receptor here comes from a male donor in good health and CMV-seronegative. CDR3s include the opening cysteine and the closing phenylalanine or tryptophan. A D gene is named only where the DNA matches it firmly. Part of the rows lack a size; the others show once, few, many or a class for expanded clones.

16,TRBJ2-1,NA,TRBV4-2,NA,CASSRSRDLAKYEQFF,TGTGCCAGCAGCCGATCCCGGGACTTAGCAAAATATGAGCAGTTCTTC
15,TRBJ1-6,TRBD1,TRBV12-5,NA,CASGTGQGQGSPLHF,TGTGCTAGTGGTACGGGACAGGGGCAGGGTTCACCCCTCCACTTT
15,TRBJ2-7,NA,TRBV14,NA,CASSQMRLGSYEQYF,TGTGCCAGCAGCCAAATGCGGTTAGGTTCCTACGAGCAGTACTTC
12,TRBJ2-4,NA,TRBV2,NA,CASVRDKNIQYF,TGTGCCAGCGTGAGAGACAAAAACATTCAGTACTTC
11,TRBJ2-7,NA,TRBV30,NA,CAWSGSQKQYF,TGTGCCTGGAGTGGTAGCCAAAAGCAGTACTTC
13,TRBJ2-3,TRBD1,TRBV6-5,NA,CASGQGYSDTQYF,TGTGCCAGCGGACAGGGTTATTCAGATACGCAGTATTTT
15,TRBJ1-1,NA,TRBV29-1,NA,CSVKARQIMNTEAFF,TGCAGCGTCAAAGCTAGACAGATCATGAACACTGAAGCTTTCTTT
13,TRBJ1-5,NA,TRBV7-3,NA,CASSLTADQPQHF,TGTGCCAGCAGCTTAACCGCGGATCAGCCCCAGCATTTT
15,TRBJ2-7,NA,TRBV7-8,NA,CASSFGPSSSYEQYF,TGTGCCAGCAGCTTTGGGCCCTCGAGCTCCTACGAGCAGTACTTC
12,TRBJ2-7,NA,TRBV10-1,NA,CASSKNGYEQYF,TGCGCCAGCAGTAAAAACGGTTACGAGCAGTACTTC
14,TRBJ2-7,TRBD1,TRBV5-1,NA,CASSLPGQNYEQYF,TGCGCCAGCAGCCTACCGGGACAGAACTACGAGCAGTACTTC
14,TRBJ2-7,NA,TRBV7-2,NA,CASSFAGQYYEQYF,TGTGCCAGCAGCTTTGCAGGACAGTACTACGAGCAGTACTTC
14,TRBJ1-4,TRBD1,TRBV2,NA,CASTRDRRNEKLFF,TGTGCCAGCACCCGGGACAGGCGTAATGAAAAACTGTTTTTT
14,TRBJ1-2,NA,TRBV5-4,NA,CASSPGHSNYGYTF,TGTGCCAGCAGCCCCGGACATTCTAACTATGGCTACACCTTC
15,TRBJ2-2,NA,TRBV21-1,NA,CASSKDRINTGELFF,TGTGCCAGCAGTAAGGACAGGATAAACACCGGGGAGCTGTTTTTT
16,TRBJ1-3,NA,TRBV9,NA,CASSPRTLSSGNTIYF,TGTGCCAGCAGCCCGAGGACACTAAGCTCTGGAAACACCATATATTTT
13,TRBJ1-1,NA,TRBV30,NA,CAWMRDSGTEAFF,TGTGCCTGGATGCGGGATTCGGGCACTGAAGCTTTCTTT
15,TRBJ1-1,NA,TRBV19,NA,CASSMGQGLNTEAFF,TGTGCCAGTAGTATGGGCCAGGGTCTGAACACTGAAGCTTTCTTT
16,TRBJ2-7,NA,TRBV19,once,CASSIDADKARSGQYF,TGTGCCAGTAGTATAGATGCTGACAAGGCCCGTTCCGGGCAGTACTTC
15,TRBJ2-2,NA,TRBV2,NA,CASHGSQRRTGELFF,TGTGCCAGCCATGGTAGTCAGCGTCGCACCGGGGAGCTGTTTTTT
15,TRBJ1-1,TRBD1,TRBV6-6,NA,CASSAQDRGNTEAFF,TGTGCCAGCAGTGCGCAGGACAGGGGGAACACTGAAGCTTTCTTT
14,TRBJ1-4,NA,TRBV10-3,NA,CAISGGDSGEKLFF,TGTGCCATCAGTGGCGGGGATTCCGGTGAAAAACTGTTTTTT
15,TRBJ1-4,NA,TRBV9,NA,CASSVAGGPNEKLFF,TGTGCCAGCAGCGTAGCTGGCGGTCCTAATGAAAAACTGTTTTTT
14,TRBJ1-1,NA,TRBV7-3,NA,CASSLNRGDREAFF,TGTGCCAGCAGCTTAAATCGGGGGGACCGTGAAGCTTTCTTT
17,TRBJ2-7,TRBD1,TRBV15,NA,CATSRVVGTGSTYEQYF,TGTGCCACCAGCAGAGTCGTCGGGACAGGGAGCACCTACGAGCAGTACTTC
15,TRBJ2-7,TRBD1,TRBV27,NA,CASSLQGGLSYEQYF,TGTGCCAGCAGTTTACAAGGGGGCCTCTCCTACGAGCAGTACTTC
21,TRBJ1-1,NA,TRBV5-1,NA,CASSSTVTGLTTAPRVTEAFF,TGCGCCAGCAGTAGTACTGTCACAGGGCTAACTACGGCCCCCAGGGTCACTGAAGCTTTCTTT